This TCR beta chain was documented in a study of T cells expressing NK-cell markers. Study at large: Underlying the TCR beta repertoires were sorted CD3+CD56+NKG2C+, CD3+CD56+NKG2C- and CD3+CD56-NKG2C+ T cells.

One entry per CDR3 protein, without DNA, is what TCRdb gives after re-calling the 5' RACE reads. Here the sample table reports a few hundred thousand distinct CDR3 sequences. CDR3 size: 13 residues. The germline CDR1 and CDR2 sequences are MNHEY and SVGEGT. The receptor's source is a man aged 18-70 years in good health. The chain couples TRBV6-2 or TRBV6-3 to TRBJ2-1; TCRdb selects TRBD2, and the lack of DNA leaves this call unchecked. Sequenced: blood T cells: a sorted CD56 or NKG2C T cell subset, CD4+ or CD8+ T cells, or bulk PBMC T cells (not recorded which). CDR3 sequence: CASSPPRGGEQFF.